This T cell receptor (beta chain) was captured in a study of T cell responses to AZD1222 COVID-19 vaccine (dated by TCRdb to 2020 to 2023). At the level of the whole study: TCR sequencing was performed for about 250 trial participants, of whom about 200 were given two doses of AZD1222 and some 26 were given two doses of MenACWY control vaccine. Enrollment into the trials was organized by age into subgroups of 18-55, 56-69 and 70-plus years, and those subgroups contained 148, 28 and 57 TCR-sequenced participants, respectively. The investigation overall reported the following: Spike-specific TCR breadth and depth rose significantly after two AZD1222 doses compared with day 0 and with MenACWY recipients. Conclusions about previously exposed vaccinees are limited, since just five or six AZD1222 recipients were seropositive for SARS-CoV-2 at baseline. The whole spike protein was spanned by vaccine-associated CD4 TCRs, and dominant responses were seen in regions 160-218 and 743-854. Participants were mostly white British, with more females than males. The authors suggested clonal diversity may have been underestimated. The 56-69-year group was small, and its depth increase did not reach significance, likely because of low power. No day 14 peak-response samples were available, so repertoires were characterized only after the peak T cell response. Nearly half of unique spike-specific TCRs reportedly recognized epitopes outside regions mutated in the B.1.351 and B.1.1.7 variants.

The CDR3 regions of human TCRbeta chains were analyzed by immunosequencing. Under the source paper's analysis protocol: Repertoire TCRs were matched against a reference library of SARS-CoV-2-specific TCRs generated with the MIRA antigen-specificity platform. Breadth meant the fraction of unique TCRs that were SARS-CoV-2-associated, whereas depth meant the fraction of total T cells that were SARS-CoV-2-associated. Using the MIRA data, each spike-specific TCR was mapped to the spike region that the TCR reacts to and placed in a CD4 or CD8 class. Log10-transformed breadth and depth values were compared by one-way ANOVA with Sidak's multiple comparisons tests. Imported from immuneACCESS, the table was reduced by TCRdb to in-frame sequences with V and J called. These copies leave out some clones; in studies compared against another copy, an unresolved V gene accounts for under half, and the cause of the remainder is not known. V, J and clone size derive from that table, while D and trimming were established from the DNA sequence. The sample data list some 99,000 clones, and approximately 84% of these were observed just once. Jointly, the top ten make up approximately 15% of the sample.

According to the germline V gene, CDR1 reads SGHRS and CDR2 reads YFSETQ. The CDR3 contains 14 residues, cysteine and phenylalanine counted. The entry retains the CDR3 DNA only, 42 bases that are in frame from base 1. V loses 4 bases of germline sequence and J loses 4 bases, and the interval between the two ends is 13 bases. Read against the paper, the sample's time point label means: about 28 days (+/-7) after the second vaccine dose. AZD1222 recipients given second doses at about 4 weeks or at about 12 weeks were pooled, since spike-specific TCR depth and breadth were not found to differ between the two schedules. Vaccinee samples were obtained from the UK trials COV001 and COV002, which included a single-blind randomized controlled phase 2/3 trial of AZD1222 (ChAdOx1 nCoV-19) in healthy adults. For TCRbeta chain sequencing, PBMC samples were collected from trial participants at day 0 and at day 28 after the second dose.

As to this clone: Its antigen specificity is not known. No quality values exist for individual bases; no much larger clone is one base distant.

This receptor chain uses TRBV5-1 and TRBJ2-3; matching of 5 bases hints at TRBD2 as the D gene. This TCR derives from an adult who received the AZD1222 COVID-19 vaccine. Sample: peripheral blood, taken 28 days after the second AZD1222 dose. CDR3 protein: CASSPQGGPDTQYF. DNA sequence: TGCGCCAGCAGCCCCCAAGGCGGGCCAGATACGCAGTATTTT.